This T cell receptor beta chain emerged from a study of blood T cell repertoires in COVID-19. TCRdb's table, derived via immunoSEQ multiplex PCR, lists solely in-frame clones and lacks some. This table has approximately 260,000 clones, approximately 86% appearing once. The source is a woman aged 40 to 50 with acute COVID-19. The source material was PBMCs or T cells enriched from blood (not recorded which).

In nucleotides, the CDR3 is TGTGCCAGCAGCTTATCACAGGGGGAGAAAGGCTCGTATGGCTACACCTTC. Translated, it gives CASSLSQGEKGSYGYTF. The chain is built from TRBV11-2 and TRBJ1-2, with 8 nucleotides matching TRBD1. V shed 2 bases and J 5 bases; nucleotides not matched to a gene: 13. The CDR3 contains 17 residues. Germline CDR1 SGHAT, CDR2 FQNNGV.